Below are 32 T cell receptor beta chains sequenced from a single sample in a study of control samples from healthy donors and cancer patients. Sequencing used immunoSEQ multiplex PCR; TCRdb keeps in-frame clones, though not all of them. The profile shows about 120,000 clones, roughly nine tenths of them singletons. Sequenced sample: blood. The receptors shown here come from a woman aged 18-29 years in good health.

The chain employs TRBV4-3 and TRBJ1-2; TRBD1 agrees at 9 bases. Germline V CDR1 and CDR2: LGHNA, YSLEER. The CDR3 covers 14 residues. V lost 2 bases to trimming and J lost 8 bases; unmatched junction nucleotides: 6. CDR3 in amino acids: CASSQLGQGSGYTF. DNA of the CDR3: TGCGCCAGCAGCCAACTGGGACAGGGATCGGGCTACACCTTC.

The chain links TRBV24-1 to TRBJ2-2; 12 nucleotides match TRBD2. Germline trimming cut 4 bases from V and 8 bases from J; bases unmatched to any gene: 13. From germline, CDR1 is KGHDR and CDR2 SFDVKD. The CDR3 contains 18 residues. The CDR3 here is CATSDPASGGALAGELFF. As DNA, the CDR3 is TGTGCCACCAGTGACCCCGCTAGCGGGGGGGCCTTGGCTGGGGAGCTGTTTTTT.

V usage is TRBV12-3 or TRBV12-4 and J usage is TRBJ1-1; weak D call: TRBD1 (5 bases). V lost 8 bases, J lost 4 bases, and 14 bases lay in between. This CDR3 region has 13 residues. CDR3 sequence (DNA): TGTGCCAGCCTGCGAGACGGGGGCACTGAAGCTTTCTTT. Translation: CASLRDGGTEAFF.

The V call is TRBV12-5, the J call TRBJ2-2, with D possibly called TRBD1 or TRBD2 (5 bases each). Germline CDR1 and CDR2: LGHNT and FRNRAP. The length of the CDR3 is 21 residues. V lost 0 bases and J 0 bases, leaving 23 bases between the germline ends. CDR3 DNA sequence: TGTGCTAGTGGTTTGGTAGTTCGGGGACCCGGGCTCGAATCGAACACCGGGGAGCTGTTTTTT. Translating it yields CASGLVVRGPGLESNTGELFF. Together with reference TRBV12-5 and TRBJ2-2, the CDR3 gives the full variable domain: DARVTQTPRHKVTEMGQEVTMRCQPILGHNTVFWYRQTMMQGLELLAYFRNRAPLDDSGMPKDRFSAEMPDATLATLKIQPSEPRDSAVYFCASGLVVRGPGLESNTGELFFGEGSRLTVL.

This sequence joins TRBV5-1 and TRBJ1-1; the match to TRBD1 covers 7 bases. The germline V gene has CDR1 SGHRS and CDR2 YFSETQ. V was pared by 3 bases and J by 5 bases, with 7 bases of the junction left unmatched. This CDR3 has 14 residues. The CDR3 reads CASSYEQGWTEAFF. In DNA form, the CDR3 reads TGCGCCAGCAGCTATGAACAGGGGTGGACTGAAGCTTTCTTT.

Of note for this clone: The same CDR3 arises from other DNA sequences in this sample as well. The genes are TRBV28 and TRBJ2-5, with 7 bases fitting TRBD2. This CDR3 contains 13 residues. Germline V gene sequence: CDR1 MDHEN, CDR2 SYDVKM. With V trimmed by 6 bases and J by 2 bases, 3 bases remained unmatched. CDR3 protein: CASRWGGQETQYF. The CDR3 region has the DNA TGTGCCAGCAGGTGGGGGGGTCAAGAGACCCAGTACTTC.

This rearrangement joins TRBV20-1 to TRBJ2-3; D ambiguous. Trimming pared 3 bases from V and 3 bases from J, leaving 4 bases between. This CDR3 region has 11 residues. Germline V CDR1 and CDR2: DFQATT, SNEGSKA (reference sequence). DNA for the CDR3: TGCAGTGCTAGTCGGACAGATACGCAGTATTTT. This sequence encodes CSASRTDTQYF.

V and J are TRBV15 and TRBJ1-5; D call uncertain. The CDR3 contains 17 residues. V was cut by 0 bases and J by 0 bases, with 12 bases left in between. Germline CDR1 and CDR2: LNHNV and YYDKDF (reference sequence). CDR3 nucleotides: TGTGCCACCAGCAGAGAACGGGCTGGGTATAGCAATCAGCCCCAGCATTTT. This translates into CATSRERAGYSNQPQHF.

This chain links TRBV9 with TRBJ2-5; 11 nucleotides align to TRBD2. Looked up from germline, CDR1 is SGDLS and CDR2 is YYNGEE. This CDR3 comprises 16 residues. V lost 0 bases and J lost 5; bases outside the gene matches: 6. The chain's CDR3 is CASSVVGSGRGETQYF. For the CDR3, the DNA is TGTGCCAGCAGCGTAGTAGGTAGCGGGAGGGGGGAGACCCAGTACTTC. Full variable domain (rest looked up from reference TRBV9 and TRBJ2-5): DSGVTQTPKHLITATGQRVTLRCSPRSGDLSVYWYQQSLDQGLQFLIQYYNGEERAKGNILERFSAQQFPDLHSELNLSSLELGDSALYFCASSVVGSGRGETQYFGPGTRLLVL.

V gene TRBV27 combines with J gene TRBJ2-7, with 11 bases aligning to TRBD1. From germline, CDR1 is MNHEY and CDR2 SMNVEV (reference sequence). The J segment lost 5 bases and the V segment lost 4 bases, leaving 10 bases of the junction unmatched. This CDR3 contains 16 residues. CDR3 in DNA: TGTGCCAGCAGTTCACACTTCGGGACAGGGGGACACGAGCAGTACTTC. Residues: CASSSHFGTGGHEQYF.

The rearrangement joins TRBV24-1 to TRBJ1-2; D not resolved. CDR3 length: 13 amino acids. The germline V and J ends were trimmed by 4 bases and 7 bases, with 12 bases remaining between them. Germline values: CDR1 KGHDR, CDR2 SFDVKD. The CDR3 sequence is CATSDRLMGGYTF. In DNA form, the CDR3 reads TGTGCCACCAGTGACCGCCTTATGGGTGGCTACACCTTC.

This clone has more than one count but fewer than ten. J is TRBJ1-2 and V is TRBV20-1; 8 nucleotides agree with TRBD1. There are 11 residues in the CDR3. Germline V CDR1 and CDR2: DFQATT, SNEGSKA (reference sequence). V shed 5 bases and J 7 bases; nucleotides not matched to a gene: 3. The CDR3 here is CSADRGRGYTF. The CDR3, as DNA: TGCAGTGCTGACAGGGGACGTGGCTACACCTTC.

The chain joins TRBV29-1 to TRBJ2-2; 7 nucleotides match TRBD1. This CDR3 is built from 14 residues. The V segment lost 5 bases and the J segment 1 base; nucleotides outside the gene matches: 4. In germline, CDR1 is SQVTM, CDR2 ANQGSEA. CDR3 in DNA: TGCAGCGTTATTAACAGGGGGAACACCGGGGAGCTGTTTTTT. Translation: CSVINRGNTGELFF.

The chain carries TRBV6-5 and TRBJ2-3, with 8 bases that match TRBD1. CDR1 and CDR2 from the germline V gene are MNHEY and SVGAGI. The CDR3 sequence is 15 residues long. Losses at the gene ends were 5 bases for V and 1 base for J; bases not matched to a gene: 5. In nucleotides, the CDR3 is TGTGCCAGCAGTCTGACAGGGGATCGCACAGATACGCAGTATTTT. It yields the protein CASSLTGDRTDTQYF.

The rearrangement uses TRBV14 and TRBJ2-3; D gene uncertain. The CDR3 has 12 amino acids. Germline V gene lookup returns CDR1 SGHDN and CDR2 FVKESK. V was clipped by 4 bases and J by 8 bases, with 10 bases between them. CDR3 sequence (DNA): TGTGCCAGCAGCCCAAGCGCTGGTACGCAGTATTTT. Amino acid sequence: CASSPSAGTQYF.

The chain recombines TRBV5-5 with TRBJ2-7; 9 bases match TRBD2. The trim removed 4 bases at V and 6 bases at J, leaving 11 bases unmatched. Germline-derived CDR1 and CDR2 are SGHKS and YYEKEE (reference sequence). The CDR3 runs 15 residues. CDR3 bases: TGTGCCAGCAGCCCGGGGGCTAGCGGGATGCTCGAGCAGTACTTC. Residues: CASSPGASGMLEQYF.

V gene TRBV9 combines with J gene TRBJ2-1; 10 bases are a match to TRBD2. CDR1 SGDLS and CDR2 YYNGEE come from the germline V gene. The CDR3 consists of 18 residues. Trimming at V came to 0 bases and at J to 0 bases, leaving 6 bases not matched to a gene. Here the CDR3 DNA reads TGTGCCAGCAGCGTAGGCCGCACTAGCGGGGACTCCTACAATGAGCAGTTCTTC. Protein product: CASSVGRTSGDSYNEQFF.

V gene TRBV27 combines with J gene TRBJ2-2, with a weak D call TRBD1 (5 bases). V gave up 0 bases and J gave up 8 bases, with 7 bases separating them. This CDR3 has 13 amino acids. Germline loops: CDR1 MNHEY, CDR2 SMNVEV (reference sequence). As DNA, the CDR3 is TGTGCCAGCAGTTTATCGGCAGGGGGGGAGCTGTTTTTT. Amino acid sequence: CASSLSAGGELFF.

The rearrangement links TRBV7-9 to TRBJ2-1; 10 positions agree with TRBD1. V was pared by 4 bases and J by 8 bases, with 5 bases of the junction left unmatched. The CDR3 has 14 amino acids. Germline CDR1 and CDR2: SEHNR and FQNEAQ (reference sequence). The CDR3 region has the DNA TGTGCCAGCAGCTCGCCGGACAGGGGGTATGAGCAGTTCTTC. This codes for CASSSPDRGYEQFF. The complete variable domain, with remaining parts taken from reference TRBV7-9 and TRBJ2-1, reads DTGVSQNPRHKITKRGQNVTFRCDPISEHNRLYWYRQTLGQGPEFLTYFQNEAQLEKSRLLSDRFSAERPKGSFSTLEIQRTEQGDSAMYLCASSSPDRGYEQFFGPGTRLTVL.

This chain uses TRBV6-1 with TRBJ2-3; D may correspond to TRBD1 or TRBD2 (5 bases each). The length of the CDR3 is 18 residues. The V gene's germline CDR1 is MNHNS and CDR2 SASEGT. With 4 bases removed from V and 2 bases from J, the gap between germline ends came to 22 bases. The CDR3 region is CASSAETNSGRYTDTQYF. CDR3 sequence (DNA): TGTGCCAGCAGTGCTGAGACCAATTCGGGACGGTACACAGATACGCAGTATTTT.

The gene calls are TRBV23-1 and TRBJ2-2; 9 nucleotides agree with TRBD2. TRBV23-1 is an ORF, with its function uncertain. With 4 bases clipped from V and 7 bases from J, the junction kept 7 bases outside the gene matches. The length of the CDR3 is 15 residues. CDR3 bases: TGCGCCAGCAGTCTATTAGCGGGGGTCCTCGGGGAGCTGTTTTTT. Translation gives CASSLLAGVLGELFF.

The chain combines TRBV7-6 with TRBJ2-3; D assignment may be TRBD1 or TRBD2 (5 bases each). Germline V CDR1 and CDR2: SGHVS, FNYEAQ. V shed 1 base and J shed 2 bases, with 25 bases lying between them. CDR3 length equals 20 residues. CDR3 sequence: CASSLVQPGWTLGVTDTQYF. CDR3 nucleotide sequence: TGTGCCAGCAGCTTAGTCCAACCAGGGTGGACCCTCGGGGTCACAGATACGCAGTATTTT. The entire variable domain, with the rest obtained from reference TRBV7-6 and TRBJ2-3, is as follows: GAGVSQSPRYKVTKRGQDVALRCDPISGHVSLYWYRQALGQGPEFLTYFNYEAQQDKSGLPNDRFSAERPEGSISTLTIQRTEQRDSAMYRCASSLVQPGWTLGVTDTQYFGPGTRLTVL.

V gene TRBV9 combines with J gene TRBJ1-1, with 7 bases that match TRBD1. The V gene end was trimmed by 2 bases and the J gene end by 0 bases; junction bases not matched to a gene: 4. This CDR3 has 15 amino acids. The germline CDR1 and CDR2 sequences are SGDLS and YYNGEE. CDR3 DNA sequence: TGTGCCAGCAGCGTTCAGGGGGGCATGAACACTGAAGCTTTCTTT. Its protein is CASSVQGGMNTEAFF.

This chain connects TRBV2 to TRBJ2-7; D gene ambiguous. The germline V and J ends were trimmed by 6 bases and 0 bases, with 15 bases remaining between them. CDR1 is SNHLY and CDR2 is FYNNEI in the germline V gene. This CDR3 has 15 residues. CDR3 sequence: CASRRRRVSSYEQYF. CDR3 DNA: TGTGCCAGCAGGCGCCGTAGGGTGAGCTCCTACGAGCAGTACTTC.

This chain uses TRBV4-2 with TRBJ2-7, with 9 bases fitting TRBD2. The CDR3 extends over 15 amino acids. The germline V gene encodes CDR1 LGHNA and CDR2 YNFKEQ. J gave up 1 base and V 0 bases, and 1 base lay outside the gene matches. The CDR3 DNA is TGTGCCAGCAGCCAAGATAGCGGGAGATCCTACGAGCAGTACTTC. Amino acid sequence: CASSQDSGRSYEQYF.

The chain has TRBV5-6 and TRBJ2-5; tentative D call: TRBD2 (7 bases). In germline, CDR1 is SGHDT, CDR2 YYEEEE. V shed 0 bases and J shed 0 bases, with 12 bases lying between them. The CDR3 loop spans 16 amino acids. The CDR3 DNA is TGTGCCAGCAGCTTGGAAGGGGGGGCGTACCAAGAGACCCAGTACTTC. It specifies CASSLEGGAYQETQYF.

In DNA form, the CDR3 reads TGTGCCAGCGGGAGTTCTTCCTACGAGCAGTACTTC. It encodes CASGSSSYEQYF. The V gene is TRBV28, the J gene TRBJ2-7; a weak D match, TRBD2 (5 bases). The CDR3 sequence is 12 residues long. Germline CDR1 is MDHEN and CDR2 is SYDVKM. V shed 8 bases and J shed 1 base, with 9 bases lying between them.

The gene calls are TRBV18 and TRBJ2-3, with D possibly TRBD1 on 6 matching bases. The CDR3 has 16 amino acids. V was shortened by 5 bases and J by 5 bases, with 20 bases between the two germline ends. The germline V gene encodes CDR1 KGHSH and CDR2 LQKENI. The DNA for the CDR3 is TGTGCCAGCTCATCACGAGGGGCAGGGGTCAGAGATACGCAGTATTTT. Its translation: CASSSRGAGVRDTQYF.

Here the CDR3 reads CASSQGGLAGQETQYF. The CDR3 DNA reads as TGCGCCAGCAGCCAAGGGGGACTAGCGGGGCAAGAGACCCAGTACTTC. This chain connects TRBV4-3 to TRBJ2-5, with TRBD2 identical over 13 bases. J lost 2 bases, V lost 1 base, and 1 base had no gene match. Germline-derived CDR1 and CDR2 are LGHNA and YSLEER. The CDR3 is made up of 16 amino acids.

The genes are TRBV6-2 or TRBV6-3 and TRBJ1-5; no clear D. Germline-derived CDR1 and CDR2 are MNHEY and SVGEGT. V lost 6 bases to trimming and J lost 0 bases, with 12 bases between them. This CDR3 is 15 amino acids long. The DNA of the CDR3 is TGTGCCAGCAGCGAGGGAGAGTATAGCAATCAGCCCCAGCATTTT. Amino acid sequence: CASSEGEYSNQPQHF.

V usage is TRBV14 and J usage is TRBJ1-2; possibly TRBD1 for D (5 bases). CDR1 and CDR2 from the germline V gene are SGHDN and FVKESK. There are 15 residues in the CDR3. Trimming took 1 base from V and 4 from J, leaving 13 bases between them. The CDR3 is CASSQVKGTVYGYTF. CDR3 DNA sequence: TGTGCCAGCAGCCAAGTAAAGGGGACGGTCTATGGCTACACCTTC.

The chain uses TRBV5-4 and TRBJ2-7, with TRBD1 identical over 8 bases. Germline loops: CDR1 SGHNT, CDR2 YYREEE (reference sequence). The length of the CDR3 is 15 residues. The trim removed 4 bases at V and 2 bases at J, leaving 8 bases unmatched. CDR3 region: CASSRSGTGPYEQYF. Here the CDR3 DNA reads TGTGCCAGCAGCCGTAGTGGGACAGGACCCTACGAGCAGTACTTC.